The 9 T cell receptor beta chains below were found in one sample sequenced in a study of shared clonotypes between healthy human individuals. Naivety among CD8 cells was defined by CD45RO negativity and positive CCR7 selection, thereby excluding terminally differentiated effector memory CD45RA+ cells. Some clones are missing from TCRdb's copy, which holds only in-frame ones; the method was immunoSEQ multiplex PCR. The sample contains 2 million to 2.5 million clones, around 93% of which appear only once. The sequenced material came from naive CD8+ T cells from PBMCs. These receptors all come from a young man in good health. Some clones in this sample may be carry-over from other donors' samples.

The chain joins TRBV5-1 to TRBJ1-3; 9 nucleotides agree with TRBD1. Germline loops: CDR1 SGHRS, CDR2 YFSETQ. Trimming cost V 7 bases and J 2 bases; bases outside gene matches: 1. The CDR3 has 13 residues. The chain's CDR3 is CASRQGAGNTIYF. CDR3 sequence (DNA): TGCGCCAGCCGACAGGGGGCTGGAAACACCATATATTTT.

The genes are TRBV19 and TRBJ2-1, with D tentatively TRBD1 (7 bases). Germline CDR1 is LNHDA and CDR2 is SQIVND (reference sequence). This CDR3 is 13 amino acids long. The V gene lost 7 bases and the J gene lost 8 bases, with 15 bases spanning the gap. The DNA of the CDR3 is TGTGCCAGTACCCAGGGGGGCTTTCATGAGCAGTTCTTC. It codes for CASTQGGFHEQFF.

This clone was recorded once. The chain joins TRBV29-1 to TRBJ2-1; 10 bases fit TRBD2. CDR1 is SQVTM and CDR2 is ANQGSEA in the germline V gene. The length of the CDR3 is 14 residues. The V and J ends lost 6 bases and 6 bases, in that order; junction bases with no gene match: 8. In nucleotides, the CDR3 is TGCAGCGTCCTCACTAGCGGGATATCCAATGAGCAGTTCTTC. It yields the protein CSVLTSGISNEQFF.

V gene TRBV27 combines with J gene TRBJ1-1, with D perhaps matching TRBD1 (6 bases). Germline assignment: CDR1 MNHEY and CDR2 SMNVEV (reference sequence). The CDR3 is 14 amino acids. V was shortened by 3 bases and J by 5 bases, with 13 bases between the two germline ends. The CDR3 loop is CASSFGGVGTEAFF. DNA for the CDR3: TGTGCCAGCAGTTTCGGGGGCGTAGGGACTGAAGCTTTCTTT.

V and J are TRBV9 and TRBJ2-2; no firm D call. Germline V gene sequence: CDR1 SGDLS, CDR2 YYNGEE. CDR3 length equals 14 residues. V lost 4 bases, J lost 6 bases, and 13 bases lay in between. CDR3: CASSQSPGPGELFF. In nucleotides, the CDR3 is TGTGCCAGCAGCCAGAGTCCGGGCCCCGGGGAGCTGTTTTTT.

The chain carries TRBV18 and TRBJ1-5, with TRBD1 matching over 11 bases. This CDR3 region has 19 residues. The germline gives CDR1 KGHSH, CDR2 LQKENI. V trimming: 2 bases; J trimming: 3 bases; junction bases outside the gene matches: 12. The CDR3, as DNA: TGTGCCAGCTCACCATCGGTCGGACAGGGGGCATTAGACAATCAGCCCCAGCATTTT. This gives the protein CASSPSVGQGALDNQPQHF. Filled out from reference TRBV18 and TRBJ1-5, the complete variable domain reads NAGVMQNPRHLVRRRGQEARLRCSPMKGHSHVYWYRQLPEEGLKFMVYLQKENIIDESGMPKERFSAEFPKEGPSILRIQQVVRGDSAAYFCASSPSVGQGALDNQPQHFGDGTRLSIL.

On this clone itself: Distinct nucleotide sequences in the sample also encode this CDR3. CDR3 nucleotides: TGCAGCGTTGAAACTAGCGGATCCTACGAGCAGTACTTC. Amino acid sequence: CSVETSGSYEQYF. The chain recombines TRBV29-1 with TRBJ2-7, with TRBD2 matching 8 bases. Germline V gene sequence: CDR1 SQVTM, CDR2 ANQGSEA. Trimming took 2 bases from V and 1 from J; bases not matched to a gene: 1. The CDR3 is made up of 13 amino acids.

CDR3 nucleotide sequence: TGTGCCAGCAGCCCAGGCCCGGGGACAGAAGAGAGAAACACCATATATTTT. It codes for CASSPGPGTEERNTIYF. The rearrangement links TRBV11-2 to TRBJ1-3; 7 nucleotides align to TRBD1. J lost 5 bases, V lost 5 bases, and 15 bases had no gene match. CDR1 and CDR2 (germline): SGHAT, FQNNGV. The CDR3 covers 17 residues.

The chain employs TRBV28 and TRBJ2-7, with TRBD2 matching 8 bases. V lost 3 bases to trimming and J lost 0 bases; unmatched junction nucleotides: 7. The CDR3 is 16 residues long. Germline loops: CDR1 MDHEN, CDR2 SYDVKM. Here the CDR3 reads CASSLPEREISYEQYF. Written as DNA, the CDR3 is TGTGCCAGCAGTTTGCCCGAGCGGGAGATCTCCTACGAGCAGTACTTC.